Each of the 5 T cell receptor beta chains below was sequenced from the same sample in a study of OX40 agonist ivuxolimab in advanced cancers. TCRdb keeps only in-frame clones here, not all; method: immunoSEQ multiplex PCR. Among 130,000 or so clones listed, 80% to 95% were seen once. The sequenced sample was CD4+ or CD8+ T cells sorted from blood, obtained in a trial of the OX40 agonist ivuxolimab. The receptors here all came from an adult with an advanced solid tumor such as melanoma, head and neck, liver or kidney cancer.

The rearrangement joins TRBV7-9 to TRBJ2-1; TRBD1 agrees at 9 bases. Trimming took 4 bases from V and 2 from J; bases not matched to a gene: 3. The CDR3 extends over 15 amino acids. Germline CDR1 SEHNR, CDR2 FQNEAQ (reference sequence). Here the CDR3 DNA reads TGTGCCAGCAGCTCCACAGGGGGCGCCTACAATGAGCAGTTCTTC. Amino acids: CASSSTGGAYNEQFF.

The chain has TRBV6-5 and TRBJ2-3; D uncertain. CDR1 MNHEY and CDR2 SVGAGI come from the germline V gene. Trimming removed 8 bases at V and 2 bases at J, with 8 bases between. The CDR3 extends over 12 amino acids. Here the CDR3 DNA reads TGTGCCAGCCGCAGCCCCACAGATACGCAGTATTTT. Protein product: CASRSPTDTQYF.

The chain joins TRBV9 to TRBJ2-1; D may match TRBD1 or TRBD2 (5 bases each). The germline V and J ends were trimmed by 3 bases and 10 bases, with 8 bases remaining between them. In germline, CDR1 is SGDLS, CDR2 YYNGEE. The CDR3 loop spans 11 amino acids. The CDR3 nucleotides are TGTGCCAGCAGCGCGGGACGGGAGCAGTTCTTC. Its protein is CASSAGREQFF.

The V call is TRBV18, the J call TRBJ1-1, with D unclear. The germline CDR1 and CDR2 sequences are KGHSH and LQKENI. The length of the CDR3 is 14 residues. V dropped 0 bases and J dropped 6 bases, with 11 bases sitting between them. CDR3 residues: CASSPPFVGAEAFF. DNA of the CDR3: TGTGCCAGCTCACCACCGTTCGTAGGCGCTGAAGCTTTCTTT.

This clone occurred once. V is TRBV5-1 and J is TRBJ2-1, with 7 bases identical to TRBD2. Germline trimming cut 4 bases from V and 8 bases from J; bases unmatched to any gene: 12. CDR3 length: 15 residues. Germline-derived CDR1 and CDR2 are SGHRS and YFSETQ. The CDR3 loop reads CASSKSWRGFDEQFF. For the CDR3, the DNA is TGCGCCAGCAGCAAATCCTGGCGGGGGTTTGATGAGCAGTTCTTC.